Following are 22 T cell receptor beta chains from one sample sequenced in a study of breast tumors, draining lymph nodes, adjacent tissues. Via MiXCR, TCRdb re-called the multiplex PCR reads, giving one row per CDR3 protein. The table records 25,000 or so distinct CDR3 sequences, approximately 75% of them present only once. Sequencing was done on a sample of tumor-adjacent breast tissue. Receptors were obtained from a female donor with breast cancer. Some clones in this sample may be carry-over from other donors' samples.

Comment on this clonotype: A junction boundary mismatches the germline segment, possibly from a read error. The gene calls are TRBV7-7 and TRBJ2-3; TRBD1 agrees at 12 bases. Looked up from germline, CDR1 is SSHAT and CDR2 is FNYEAQ (reference sequence). The CDR3 length is 15 residues. CDR3 loop: CASSRGTGGSDTQYF. DNA for the CDR3: TGTGCTAGCAGCCGCGGGACAGGGGGCTCAGATACGCAGTATTTT.

The rearrangement links TRBV5-1 to TRBJ2-3, with a possible D match to TRBD2 (5 bases). V lost 0 bases to trimming and J lost 0 bases, with 14 bases between them. CDR1 is SGHRS and CDR2 is YFSETQ in the germline V gene. The CDR3 has 17 amino acids. The CDR3 spells CASSLAGILSSTDTQYF. The CDR3 DNA reads TGCGCCAGCAGCTTGGCCGGGATTCTATCTAGCACAGATACGCAGTATTTT.

The chain is built from TRBV29-1 and TRBJ2-1; D is unclear. Germline lookup yields CDR1 SQVTM and CDR2 ANQGSEA. Trimming removed 8 bases at V and 10 bases at J, with 18 bases between. The CDR3 extends over 12 amino acids. In DNA form, the CDR3 reads TGCAGCTTAAAGACCGGGCCCATCGAGCAGTTCTTC. Translation: CSLKTGPIEQFF.

This clonotype appeared many times. The chain uses TRBV9 and TRBJ1-5, with a weak D call TRBD1 (5 bases). The germline V and J ends were trimmed by 0 bases and 6 bases, with 10 bases remaining between them. CDR1 and CDR2 (germline): SGDLS, YYNGEE. The CDR3 has 14 amino acids. As DNA, the CDR3 is TGTGCCAGCAGCGTAGGGGGTGGGGGTCAGCCCCAGCATTTT. Its translation is CASSVGGGGQPQHF.

The gene calls are TRBV20-1 and TRBJ2-5; 8 positions match TRBD2. After removal of 3 bases from V and 4 bases from J, the junction contained 4 bases not matched to a gene. The CDR3 runs 13 residues. The V gene's germline CDR1 is DFQATT and CDR2 SNEGSKA (reference sequence). The CDR3 loop is CSASGRAAETQYF. The CDR3 DNA sequence: TGCAGTGCTAGCGGGAGGGCTGCAGAGACCCAGTACTTC.

This clonotype was found once. This sequence joins TRBV5-1 and TRBJ2-3; the D gene is possibly TRBD1 (5 bases). The V and J ends lost 0 bases and 0 bases respectively, with 5 bases between them. The CDR3 is 14 amino acids. Germline lookup yields CDR1 SGHRS and CDR2 YFSETQ. CDR3 region: CASSLEGSTDTQYF. DNA for the CDR3: TGCGCCAGCAGCTTGGAGGGGAGCACAGATACGCAGTATTTT. Full variable domain (missing parts from reference TRBV5-1 and TRBJ2-3): KAGVTQTPRYLIKTRGQQVTLSCSPISGHRSVSWYQQTPGQGLQFLFEYFSETQRNKGNFPGRFSGRQFSNSRSEMNVSTLELGDSALYLCASSLEGSTDTQYFGPGTRLTVL.

The V and J genes are TRBV7-8 and TRBJ1-2; 10 nucleotides agree with TRBD1. This CDR3 is built from 16 residues. J was trimmed by 8 bases and V by 5 bases; bases with no gene match: 14. Germline loops: CDR1 SGHVS, CDR2 FQNEAQ. The CDR3 DNA reads TGTGCCAGCAGCGCCGACAGGGGGCGTAGTGTAAGGGGCTACACCTTC. Its protein product is CASSADRGRSVRGYTF.

The chain employs TRBV7-9 and TRBJ2-5, with a possible D match to TRBD1 (6 bases). This CDR3 has 15 amino acids. Germline V lookup: CDR1 SEHNR, CDR2 FQNEAQ (reference sequence). V was shortened by 4 bases and J by 1 base, with 13 bases between the two germline ends. CDR3 residues: CASSSTGSPQETQYF. As DNA, the CDR3 is TGTGCCAGCAGCTCCACAGGGTCTCCCCAAGAGACCCAGTACTTC. Drawing the rest from reference TRBV7-9 and TRBJ2-5, the complete variable domain is DTGVSQNPRHKITKRGQNVTFRCDPISEHNRLYWYRQTLGQGPEFLTYFQNEAQLEKSRLLSDRFSAERPKGSFSTLEIQRTEQGDSAMYLCASSSTGSPQETQYFGPGTRLLVL.

This clonotype is a singleton in its sample. This chain uses TRBV30 with TRBJ2-7; 15 nucleotides align to TRBD2. From germline, CDR1 is GTSNPN and CDR2 SVGIG (reference sequence). This CDR3 has 14 amino acids. The junction had 6 bases not matched to a gene; V was cut back by 8 bases and J by 4 bases. The CDR3 reads CALEGTSGRYEQYF. The CDR3 nucleotides are TGTGCCCTGGAGGGGACTAGCGGGAGGTACGAGCAGTACTTC.

In its sample, this clonotype was seen a few times. The genes are TRBV20-1 and TRBJ1-1; D is undetermined. V was shortened by 8 bases and J by 1 base, with 8 bases between the two germline ends. The CDR3 runs to 11 residues. CDR1 is DFQATT, CDR2 SNEGSKA, per germline (reference sequence). The CDR3 DNA reads as TGCAGTACTGGAACGAACACTGAAGCTTTCTTT. It yields the protein CSTGTNTEAFF.

The chain has TRBV5-1 and TRBJ2-7; no clear D. In germline, CDR1 is SGHRS, CDR2 YFSETQ. There are 12 residues in the CDR3. Trimming removed 0 bases from V and 7 bases from J, with 8 bases in between. The CDR3 is CASSLGSHEQYF. DNA for the CDR3: TGCGCCAGCAGCTTGGGTAGTCATGAGCAGTACTTC.

The chain joins TRBV4-2 to TRBJ1-2; no definite D call. The V end lost 0 bases, the J end lost 8 bases, and 13 bases lay between the germline ends. The CDR3 consists of 14 residues. CDR1 and CDR2 from the germline V gene are LGHNA and YNFKEQ. CDR3 sequence: CASSQERGLHGYTF. CDR3 DNA: TGTGCCAGCAGCCAAGAGAGAGGGCTTCACGGCTACACCTTC.

This chain uses TRBV28 with TRBJ2-7; no definite D call. Trimming removed 5 bases at V and 5 bases at J, with 10 bases between. There are 12 residues in the CDR3. Germline CDR1 reads MDHEN; CDR2 reads SYDVKM. The CDR3 DNA follows: TGTGCCAGCAGTGCTACCAGAAACGAGCAGTACTTC. Protein: CASSATRNEQYF.

The chain recombines TRBV5-4 with TRBJ2-1; tentative D call: TRBD2 (6 bases). Trimming pared 0 bases from V and 5 bases from J, leaving 12 bases between. This CDR3 has 15 residues. Germline assignment: CDR1 SGHNT and CDR2 YYREEE (reference sequence). The CDR3 DNA follows: TGTGCCAGCAGCTTGGTTGGAGGGCCTCACAATGAGCAGTTCTTC. Its translation is CASSLVGGPHNEQFF.

This clonotype was detected a few times. The rearrangement uses TRBV29-1 and TRBJ2-7; tentatively, D is TRBD2 (7 bases). Trimming shortened V by 4 bases and J by 6 bases, and 19 bases separated the two germline ends. The germline CDR1 and CDR2 sequences are SQVTM and ANQGSEA. This CDR3 comprises 14 residues. The DNA for the CDR3 is TGCAGCGTTGCGGCGGGAGTCGGGGGGCGCGAGCAGTACTTC. Amino acid sequence: CSVAAGVGGREQYF.

The gene calls are TRBV19 and TRBJ2-3; TRBD1 is a possible D gene (5 bases). The CDR3 loop spans 14 amino acids. The germline CDR1 and CDR2 sequences are LNHDA and SQIVND (reference sequence). V was trimmed by 7 bases and J by 2 bases, leaving 13 bases between them. In nucleotides, the CDR3 is TGTGCCAGTAATCGACAGAGTCTCACAGATACGCAGTATTTT. Translated: CASNRQSLTDTQYF.

The V and J genes are TRBV2 and TRBJ1-6, with 9 bases lining up with TRBD1. The germline gives CDR1 SNHLY, CDR2 FYNNEI. V was clipped by 3 bases and J by 4 bases; unmatched bases: 4. The CDR3 covers 16 residues. CDR3: CASSDIGTGYNSPLHF. CDR3 DNA sequence: TGTGCCAGCAGTGACATAGGGACAGGGTATAATTCACCCCTCCACTTT. Full variable domain (missing parts from reference TRBV2 and TRBJ1-6): EPEVTQTPSHQVTQMGQEVILRCVPISNHLYFYWYRQILGQKVEFLVSFYNNEISEKSEIFDDQFSVERPDGSNFTLKIRSTKLEDSAMYFCASSDIGTGYNSPLHFGNGTRLTVT.

This chain links TRBV30 with TRBJ2-7; D unclear. The germline V gene encodes CDR1 GTSNPN and CDR2 SVGIG (reference sequence). The CDR3 loop spans 12 amino acids. V lost 3 bases and J lost 4, with 10 bases in between. CDR3 sequence reads: CAWSQRSYEQYF. CDR3 nucleotides: TGTGCCTGGAGCCAACGTTCTTACGAGCAGTACTTC.

This clonotype is medium-sized within its sample. This rearrangement joins TRBV5-1 to TRBJ1-2, with no clear D. V was trimmed by 2 bases and J by 0 bases, leaving 8 bases between them. Germline CDR1 SGHRS, CDR2 YFSETQ. The CDR3 spans 14 residues. The CDR3 loop reads CASSFPTSNYGYTF. For the CDR3, the DNA is TGCGCCAGCAGCTTCCCCACCTCTAACTATGGCTACACCTTC.

Only a few counts were recorded for this clonotype. The chain employs TRBV10-3 and TRBJ2-7; possible D gene TRBD2, 5 bases. Trimming removed 0 bases from V and 3 bases from J, with 12 bases in between. The CDR3 covers 15 residues. In germline, CDR1 is ENHRY, CDR2 SYGVKD. The CDR3 is CAISESTGFSYEQYF. CDR3 nucleotides: TGTGCCATCAGTGAGTCGACGGGGTTTAGCTACGAGCAGTACTTC.

Written as DNA, the CDR3 is TGCAGTGCTAGAGAGGGGAGCTCTAGCACAGATACGCAGTATTTT. It codes for CSAREGSSSTDTQYF. The V call is TRBV20-1, the J call TRBJ2-3; D is possibly TRBD2 (5 bases). There are 15 residues in the CDR3. V dropped 0 bases and J dropped 0 bases, with 10 bases sitting between them. The germline V gene encodes CDR1 DFQATT and CDR2 SNEGSKA (reference sequence).

By share, this clonotype counts as medium-sized (0.01 to 0.1%). The V call is TRBV9, the J call TRBJ2-2; a weak D match, TRBD2 (6 bases). CDR3 length: 15 amino acids. The germline CDR1 and CDR2 sequences are SGDLS and YYNGEE. V was cut by 3 bases and J by 4 bases, with 13 bases left in between. This CDR3 reads CASSAGDSFTGELFF. The CDR3 DNA is TGTGCCAGCAGCGCCGGGGACTCCTTCACCGGGGAGCTGTTTTTT.